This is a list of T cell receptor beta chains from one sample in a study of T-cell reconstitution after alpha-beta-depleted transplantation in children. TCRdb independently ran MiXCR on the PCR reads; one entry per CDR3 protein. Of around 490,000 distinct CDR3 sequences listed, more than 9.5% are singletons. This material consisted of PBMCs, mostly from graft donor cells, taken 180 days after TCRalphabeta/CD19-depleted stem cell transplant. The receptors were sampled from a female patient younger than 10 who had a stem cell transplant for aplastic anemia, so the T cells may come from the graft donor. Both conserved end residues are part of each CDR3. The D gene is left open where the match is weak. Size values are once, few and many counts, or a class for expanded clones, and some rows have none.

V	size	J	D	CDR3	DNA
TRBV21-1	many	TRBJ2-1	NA	CASSKYQREVSYNEQFF	TGTGCCAGCAGCAAATACCAGCGGGAGGTCTCCTACAATGAGCAGTTCTTC
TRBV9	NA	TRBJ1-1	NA	CASRSQGATEAFF	TGTGCCAGCAGGTCACAGGGCGCCACTGAAGCTTTCTTT
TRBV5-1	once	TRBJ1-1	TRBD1	CASSLGGQYTEAFF	TGCGCCAGCAGCTTAGGGGGACAGTACACTGAAGCTTTCTTT
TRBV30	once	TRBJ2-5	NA	CAYDSKETQYF	TGTGCCTATGACAGTAAAGAGACCCAGTACTTC
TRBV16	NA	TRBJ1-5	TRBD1	CASSPGQGFQPQHF	TGTGCCAGCAGCCCGGGACAGGGTTTCCAGCCCCAGCATTTT
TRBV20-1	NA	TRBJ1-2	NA	CSARAVPYGYTF	TGCAGTGCTAGAGCCGTTCCATATGGCTACACCTTC
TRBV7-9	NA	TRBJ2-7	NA	CASSPSAAIHDEQYF	TGTGCCAGCAGCCCCTCCGCAGCGATACACGACGAGCAGTACTTC
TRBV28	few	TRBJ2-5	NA	CASREVLGPPQETQYF	TGTGCCAGCAGAGAGGTCCTAGGGCCCCCGCAAGAGACCCAGTACTTC
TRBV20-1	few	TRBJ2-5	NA	CSAAGRPGETQYF	TGCAGTGCTGCGGGGCGCCCGGGGGAGACCCAGTACTTC
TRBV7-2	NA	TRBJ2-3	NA	CASSLATTYTDTQYF	TGTGCCAGCAGCTTAGCGACTACCTACACAGATACGCAGTATTTT
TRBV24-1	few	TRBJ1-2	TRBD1	CATSDSSQGDGYTF	TGTGCCACCAGTGATTCGAGCCAGGGGGATGGCTACACCTTC
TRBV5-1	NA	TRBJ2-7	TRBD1	CASCPTTGVPSYEQYF	TGCGCCAGCTGCCCAACTACAGGGGTTCCCTCCTACGAGCAGTACTTC
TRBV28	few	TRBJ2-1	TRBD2	CASRLSGTSGLRGNEQFF	TGTGCCAGCAGGCTATCCGGGACTAGCGGGCTTCGCGGCAATGAGCAGTTCTTC
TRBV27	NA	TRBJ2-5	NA	CASSLSLGDPVETQYF	TGTGCCAGCAGTTTAAGTTTGGGGGATCCGGTGGAGACCCAGTACTTC
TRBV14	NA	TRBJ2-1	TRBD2	CASSPDSGLAPYNEQFF	TGTGCCAGCAGCCCGGACAGTGGACTAGCGCCTTACAATGAGCAGTTCTTC
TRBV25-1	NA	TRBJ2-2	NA	CASSANSFTGELFF	TGTGCCAGCAGTGCAAACAGTTTCACCGGGGAGCTGTTTTTT
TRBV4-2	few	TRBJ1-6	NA	CASSQESEPYNSPLHF	TGTGCCAGCAGCCAAGAGTCAGAGCCCTATAATTCACCCCTCCACTTT
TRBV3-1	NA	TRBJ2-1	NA	CASSQGPRVSYNEQFF	TGTGCCAGCAGCCAAGGGCCTCGGGTCTCCTACAATGAGCAGTTCTTC
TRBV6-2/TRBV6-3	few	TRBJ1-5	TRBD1	CASSYGRGQGNQPQHF	TGTGCCAGCAGTTACGGCAGGGGGCAAGGCAATCAGCCCCAGCATTTT
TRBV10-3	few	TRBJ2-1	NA	CAISLFRSYNEQFF	TGTGCCATCAGCCTCTTTCGGTCCTACAATGAGCAGTTCTTC
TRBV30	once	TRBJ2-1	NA	CACPPSGKYNEQFF	TGTGCCTGCCCCCCCAGCGGTAAATACAATGAGCAGTTCTTC